Described below is a single T cell receptor (beta chain) sequence and its context. Its antigen remains unknown. This specimen comes from a study of monozygotic twins with inflammatory bowel disease. Regarding the study as a whole: TCRbeta inverse Simpson diversity was decreased in IBD patients versus healthy co-twins.

TCRdb reanalyzed the 5' RACE reads and collapses them to one entry per CDR3 protein, without DNA. The sample table includes approximately 100,000 distinct CDR3 sequences. Collection of a roughly 2.3 ml blood sample took place per donor. CDR1 is MNHEY and CDR2 is SMNVEV in the germline V gene (reference sequence). This CDR3 has 15 residues. The V and J genes are TRBV27 and TRBJ2-7; the D gene TCRdb calls, TRBD2, cannot be checked with no DNA. Input material: blood. The receptor comes from a human donor with ulcerative colitis or Crohn's disease, or a healthy co-twin of an affected twin (not recorded which). The CDR3 is CASSLLAGFIYEQYF.